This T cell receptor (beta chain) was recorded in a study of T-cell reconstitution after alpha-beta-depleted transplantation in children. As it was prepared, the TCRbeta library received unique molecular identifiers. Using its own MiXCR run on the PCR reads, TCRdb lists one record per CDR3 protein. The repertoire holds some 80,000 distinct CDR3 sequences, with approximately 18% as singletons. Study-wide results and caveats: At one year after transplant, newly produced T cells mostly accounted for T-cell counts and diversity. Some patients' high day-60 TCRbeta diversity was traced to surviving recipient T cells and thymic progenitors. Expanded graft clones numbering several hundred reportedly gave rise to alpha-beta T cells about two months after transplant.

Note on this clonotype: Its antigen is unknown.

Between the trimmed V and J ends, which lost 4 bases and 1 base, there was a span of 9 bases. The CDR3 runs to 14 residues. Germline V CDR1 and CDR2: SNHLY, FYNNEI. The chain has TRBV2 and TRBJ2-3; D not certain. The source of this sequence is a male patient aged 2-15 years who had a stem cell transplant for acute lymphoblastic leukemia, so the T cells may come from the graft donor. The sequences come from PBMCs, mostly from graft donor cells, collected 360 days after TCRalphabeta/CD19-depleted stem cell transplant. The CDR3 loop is CASSVFSGTDTQYF. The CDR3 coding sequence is TGTGCCAGCAGTGTGTTTAGTGGCACAGATACGCAGTATTTT.